This T cell receptor beta chain derives from a study of blood T cell repertoires in COVID-19. The CDR3 spans 14 residues. V was trimmed by 6 bases and J by 5 bases, leaving 16 bases between them. From germline, CDR1 is WNHNN and CDR2 SYGVQD (reference sequence). Original handling: Reference gene primers were amplified, and this amplification served to estimate nucleated cell counts. Profiled with immunoSEQ multiplex PCR; TCRdb holds only in-frame clones, not every one. Clone size and V and J calls were adopted from that table, with D and trimming inferred from the DNA. The sample has approximately 150,000 clones, about nine tenths seen once.

The chain carries TRBV10-1 and TRBJ2-5; no clear D gene. The specimen sequenced was peripheral blood. The TCR comes from a woman aged 50 to 60 with acute or convalescent COVID-19. The CDR3 coding sequence is TGCGCCAGCAGCTACGGTCCTAACCGGGAGACCCAGTACTTC. Translating it yields CASSYGPNRETQYF.